The clone carrying this T cell receptor (beta chain) was seen repeatedly, ten times or more. This sample is part of a study of neurological immune-mediated disorders. This CDR3 spans 16 amino acids. Germline values: CDR1 LGHDT, CDR2 YNNKEL (reference sequence). Trimming took 4 bases from V and 2 from J, leaving 15 bases between them. Over 170 million TCR-beta sequences from 15-18 subjects came out of each sequencing run. TCRdb reprocessed the 5' RACE reads with MiXCR, giving one entry per CDR3 protein. The table records tens of thousands of distinct CDR3 sequences, about 9.1% of them present only once. The time point was: longitudinal time-point 1 (baseline).

This TCR was sampled from a middle-aged woman in good health. V usage is TRBV3-1 and J usage is TRBJ2-1, with D possibly TRBD2 on 6 matching bases. The sequencing input was PBMCs. The CDR3 nucleotides read TGTGCCAGCAGCCGCCCGGGGGATCTCACCTACAATGAGCAGTTCTTC. Translated: CASSRPGDLTYNEQFF.